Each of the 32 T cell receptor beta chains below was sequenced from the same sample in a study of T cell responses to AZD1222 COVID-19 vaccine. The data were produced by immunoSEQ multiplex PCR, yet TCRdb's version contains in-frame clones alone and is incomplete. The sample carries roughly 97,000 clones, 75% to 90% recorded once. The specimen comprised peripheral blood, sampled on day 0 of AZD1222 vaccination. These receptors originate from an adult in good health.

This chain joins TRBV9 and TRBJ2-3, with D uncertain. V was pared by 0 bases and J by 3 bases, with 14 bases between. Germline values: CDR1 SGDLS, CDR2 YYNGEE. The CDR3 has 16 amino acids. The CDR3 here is CASSVGVTIVTDTQYF. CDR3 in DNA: TGTGCCAGCAGCGTAGGAGTCACGATTGTGACAGATACGCAGTATTTT. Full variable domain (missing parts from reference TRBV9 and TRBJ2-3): DSGVTQTPKHLITATGQRVTLRCSPRSGDLSVYWYQQSLDQGLQFLIQYYNGEERAKGNILERFSAQQFPDLHSELNLSSLELGDSALYFCASSVGVTIVTDTQYFGPGTRLTVL.

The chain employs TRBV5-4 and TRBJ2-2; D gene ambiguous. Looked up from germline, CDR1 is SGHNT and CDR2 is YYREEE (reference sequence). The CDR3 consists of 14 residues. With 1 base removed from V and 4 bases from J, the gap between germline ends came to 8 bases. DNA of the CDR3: TGTGCCAGCAGCTTGTGGGGTCCCACCGGGGAGCTGTTTTTT. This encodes CASSLWGPTGELFF.

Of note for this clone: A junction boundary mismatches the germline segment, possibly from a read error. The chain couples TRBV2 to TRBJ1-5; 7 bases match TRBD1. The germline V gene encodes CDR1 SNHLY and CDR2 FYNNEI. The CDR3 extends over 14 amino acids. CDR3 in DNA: TGTGCCAGCAGGGAAGGGACAGACAATCAGCCCCAGCATTTT. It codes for CASREGTDNQPQHF.

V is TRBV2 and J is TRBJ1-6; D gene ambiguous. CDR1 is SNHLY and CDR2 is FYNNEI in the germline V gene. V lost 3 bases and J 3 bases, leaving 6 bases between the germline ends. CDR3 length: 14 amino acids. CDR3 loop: CASSDAYYNSPLHF. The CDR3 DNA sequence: TGTGCCAGCAGTGACGCATACTATAATTCACCCCTCCACTTT.

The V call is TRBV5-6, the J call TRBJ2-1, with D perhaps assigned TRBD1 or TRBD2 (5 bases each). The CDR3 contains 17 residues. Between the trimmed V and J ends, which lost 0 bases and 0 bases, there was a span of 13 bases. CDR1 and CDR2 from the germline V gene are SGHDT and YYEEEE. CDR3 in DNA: TGTGCCAGCAGCTTGGTTAGGGACCCCTACTCCTACAATGAGCAGTTCTTC. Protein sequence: CASSLVRDPYSYNEQFF.

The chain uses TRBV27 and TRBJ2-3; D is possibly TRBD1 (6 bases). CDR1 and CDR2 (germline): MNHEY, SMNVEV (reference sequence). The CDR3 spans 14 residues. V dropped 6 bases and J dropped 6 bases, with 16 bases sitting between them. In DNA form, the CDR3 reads TGTGCCAGCAGCAGGGGCCGGAGGACGGATACGCAGTATTTT. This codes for CASSRGRRTDTQYF.

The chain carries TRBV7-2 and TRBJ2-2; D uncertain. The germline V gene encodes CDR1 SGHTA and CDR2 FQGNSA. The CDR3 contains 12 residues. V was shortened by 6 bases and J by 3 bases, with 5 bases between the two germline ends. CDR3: CASRPDTGELFF. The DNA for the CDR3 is TGTGCCAGCAGACCCGACACCGGGGAGCTGTTTTTT.

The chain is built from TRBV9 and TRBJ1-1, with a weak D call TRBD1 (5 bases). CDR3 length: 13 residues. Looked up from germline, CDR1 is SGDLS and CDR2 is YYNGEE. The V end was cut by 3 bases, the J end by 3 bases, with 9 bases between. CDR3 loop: CASSARGDTEAFF. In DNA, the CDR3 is TGTGCCAGCAGCGCCCGGGGGGACACTGAAGCTTTCTTT.

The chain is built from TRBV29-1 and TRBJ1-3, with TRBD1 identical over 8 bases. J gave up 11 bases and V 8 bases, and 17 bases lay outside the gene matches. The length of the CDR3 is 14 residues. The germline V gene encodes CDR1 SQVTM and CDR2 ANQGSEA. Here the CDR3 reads CSISGGAKGIPIYF. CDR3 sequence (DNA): TGCAGCATCTCAGGGGGCGCTAAGGGGATCCCCATATATTTT.

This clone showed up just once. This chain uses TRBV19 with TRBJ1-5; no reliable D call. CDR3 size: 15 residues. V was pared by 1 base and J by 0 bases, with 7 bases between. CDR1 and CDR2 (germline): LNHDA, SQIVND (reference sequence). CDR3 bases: TGTGCCAGTAGTATAGTCAAAACTAGCAATCAGCCCCAGCATTTT. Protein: CASSIVKTSNQPQHF.

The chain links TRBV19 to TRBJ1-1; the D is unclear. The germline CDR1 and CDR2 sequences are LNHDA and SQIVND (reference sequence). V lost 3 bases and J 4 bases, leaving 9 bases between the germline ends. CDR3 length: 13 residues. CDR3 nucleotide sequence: TGTGCCAGTAGTATTCAGGTGAGCACTGAAGCTTTCTTT. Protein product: CASSIQVSTEAFF.

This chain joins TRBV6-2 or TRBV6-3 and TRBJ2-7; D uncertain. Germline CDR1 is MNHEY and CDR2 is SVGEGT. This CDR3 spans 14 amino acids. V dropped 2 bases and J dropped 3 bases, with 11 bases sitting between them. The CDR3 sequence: CASSYPGSFYEQYF. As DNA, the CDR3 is TGTGCCAGCAGTTACCCCGGTTCTTTCTACGAGCAGTACTTC.

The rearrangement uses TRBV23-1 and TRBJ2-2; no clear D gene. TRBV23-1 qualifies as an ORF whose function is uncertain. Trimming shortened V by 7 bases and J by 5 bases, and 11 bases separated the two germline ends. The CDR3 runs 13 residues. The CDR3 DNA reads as TGCGCCAGCATAATCTTACCTACCGGGGAGCTGTTTTTT. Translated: CASIILPTGELFF.

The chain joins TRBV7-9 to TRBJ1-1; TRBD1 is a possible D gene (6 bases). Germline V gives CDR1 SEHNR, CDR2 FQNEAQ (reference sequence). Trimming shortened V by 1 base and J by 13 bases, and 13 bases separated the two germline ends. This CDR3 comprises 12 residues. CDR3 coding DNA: TGTGCCAGCAGCTTAGAGTCGAGACAGGTTTTCTTT. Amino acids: CASSLESRQVFF.

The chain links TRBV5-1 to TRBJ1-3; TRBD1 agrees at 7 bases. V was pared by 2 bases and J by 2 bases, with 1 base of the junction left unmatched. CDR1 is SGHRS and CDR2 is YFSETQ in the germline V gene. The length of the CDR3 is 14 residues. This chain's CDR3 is CASSLQGTGNTIYF. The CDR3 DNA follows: TGCGCCAGCAGCTTACAGGGGACTGGAAACACCATATATTTT. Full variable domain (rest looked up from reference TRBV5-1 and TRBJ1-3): KAGVTQTPRYLIKTRGQQVTLSCSPISGHRSVSWYQQTPGQGLQFLFEYFSETQRNKGNFPGRFSGRQFSNSRSEMNVSTLELGDSALYLCASSLQGTGNTIYFGEGSWLTVV.

CDR3 region: CASSTRAGKEQYF. The CDR3 nucleotides are TGTGCCAGCAGCACCAGGGCGGGGAAAGAGCAGTACTTC. V usage is TRBV7-8 and J usage is TRBJ2-7, with D perhaps matching TRBD2 (6 bases). Germline lookup yields CDR1 SGHVS and CDR2 FQNEAQ. V was trimmed by 5 bases and J by 7 bases, leaving 15 bases between them. The CDR3 totals 13 residues.

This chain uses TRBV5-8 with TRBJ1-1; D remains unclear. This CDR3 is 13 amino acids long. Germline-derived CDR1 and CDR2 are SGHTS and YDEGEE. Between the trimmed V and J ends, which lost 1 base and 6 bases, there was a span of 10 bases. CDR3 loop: CASSLRVSAEAFF. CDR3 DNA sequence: TGTGCCAGCAGCTTGCGGGTCTCAGCTGAAGCTTTCTTT.

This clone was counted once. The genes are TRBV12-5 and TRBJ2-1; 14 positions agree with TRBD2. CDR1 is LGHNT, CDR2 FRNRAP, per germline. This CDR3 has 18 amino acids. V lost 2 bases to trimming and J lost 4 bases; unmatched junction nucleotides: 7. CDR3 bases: TGTGCTAGTGGTTTGACTCCGGGACTAGCGGGGGAGTACAATGAGCAGTTCTTC. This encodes CASGLTPGLAGEYNEQFF.

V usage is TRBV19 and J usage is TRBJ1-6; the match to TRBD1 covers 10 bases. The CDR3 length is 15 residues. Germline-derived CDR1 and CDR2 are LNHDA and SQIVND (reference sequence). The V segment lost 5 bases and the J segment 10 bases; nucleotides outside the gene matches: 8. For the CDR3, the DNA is TGTGCCAGTAGTCCGGGGGAGGACAGGGGGTCACCCCTCCACTTT. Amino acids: CASSPGEDRGSPLHF.

DNA for the CDR3: TGCGCCAGCAGCTTGGATTCGGGAGCTAACTATGGCTACACCTTC. Encoded protein: CASSLDSGANYGYTF. The chain links TRBV5-1 to TRBJ1-2; D remains unclear. CDR3 length: 15 amino acids. Looked up from germline, CDR1 is SGHRS and CDR2 is YFSETQ. V was clipped by 0 bases and J by 0 bases, with 9 bases between them.

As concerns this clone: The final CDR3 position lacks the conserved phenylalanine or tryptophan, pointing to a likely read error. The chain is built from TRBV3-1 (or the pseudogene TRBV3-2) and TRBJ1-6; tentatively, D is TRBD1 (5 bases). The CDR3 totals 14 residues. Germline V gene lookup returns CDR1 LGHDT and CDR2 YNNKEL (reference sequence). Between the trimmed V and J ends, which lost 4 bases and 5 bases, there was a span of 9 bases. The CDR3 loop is CASSLGTHNSPLHL. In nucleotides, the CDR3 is TGTGCCAGCAGCCTGGGGACCCATAATTCACCCCTCCACCTT.

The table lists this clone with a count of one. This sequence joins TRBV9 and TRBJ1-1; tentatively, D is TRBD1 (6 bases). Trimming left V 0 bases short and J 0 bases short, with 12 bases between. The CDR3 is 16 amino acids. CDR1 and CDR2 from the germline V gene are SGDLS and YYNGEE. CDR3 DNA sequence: TGTGCCAGCAGCGTAGTTAGTGCAGGGGTGAACACTGAAGCTTTCTTT. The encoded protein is CASSVVSAGVNTEAFF.

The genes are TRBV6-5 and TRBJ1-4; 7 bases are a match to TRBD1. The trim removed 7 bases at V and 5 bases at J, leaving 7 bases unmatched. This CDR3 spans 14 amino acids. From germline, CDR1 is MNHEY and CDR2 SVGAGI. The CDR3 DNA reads TGTGCCAGCACCTCGGGACAGAAAAATGAAAAACTGTTTTTT. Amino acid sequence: CASTSGQKNEKLFF.

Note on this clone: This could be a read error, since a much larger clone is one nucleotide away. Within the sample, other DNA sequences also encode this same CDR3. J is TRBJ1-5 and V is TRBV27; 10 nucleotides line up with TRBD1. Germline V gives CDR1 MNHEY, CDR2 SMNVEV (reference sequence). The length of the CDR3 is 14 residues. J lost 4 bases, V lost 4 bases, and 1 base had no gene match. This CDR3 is CASSWTGGNQPQHF. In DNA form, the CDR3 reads TGTGCCAGCAGTTGGACAGGGGGTAATCAGCCCCAGCATTTT.

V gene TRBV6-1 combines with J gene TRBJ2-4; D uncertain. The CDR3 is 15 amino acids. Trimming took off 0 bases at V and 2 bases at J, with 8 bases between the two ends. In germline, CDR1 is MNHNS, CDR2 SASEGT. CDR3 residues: CASSEAQWTKNIQYF. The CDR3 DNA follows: TGTGCCAGCAGTGAAGCGCAGTGGACCAAAAACATTCAGTACTTC.

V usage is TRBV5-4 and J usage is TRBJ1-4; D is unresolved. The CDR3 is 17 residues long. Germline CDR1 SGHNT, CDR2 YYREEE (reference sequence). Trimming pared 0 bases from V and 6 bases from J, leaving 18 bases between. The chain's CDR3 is CASSLDFGAGNYEKLFF. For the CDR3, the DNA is TGTGCCAGCAGCTTGGACTTTGGAGCGGGCAACTATGAAAAACTGTTTTTT.

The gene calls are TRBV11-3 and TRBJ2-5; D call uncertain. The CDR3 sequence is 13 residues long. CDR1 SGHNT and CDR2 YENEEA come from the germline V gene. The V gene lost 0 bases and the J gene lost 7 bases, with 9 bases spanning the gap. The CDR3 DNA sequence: TGTGCCAGCAGCTTAGAGAGTATGGGGACCCAGTACTTC. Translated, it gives CASSLESMGTQYF.

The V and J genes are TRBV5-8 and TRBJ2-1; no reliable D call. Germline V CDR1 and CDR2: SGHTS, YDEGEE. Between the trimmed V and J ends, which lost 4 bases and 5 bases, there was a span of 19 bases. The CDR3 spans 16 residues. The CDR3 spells CASSPHLGGWDNEQFF. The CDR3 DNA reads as TGTGCCAGCAGCCCCCACTTGGGTGGTTGGGACAATGAGCAGTTCTTC.

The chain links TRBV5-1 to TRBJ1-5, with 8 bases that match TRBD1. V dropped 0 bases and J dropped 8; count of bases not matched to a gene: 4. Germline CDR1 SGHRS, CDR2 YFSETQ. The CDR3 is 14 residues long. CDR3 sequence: CASSLVSGGEPQHF. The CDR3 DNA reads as TGCGCCAGCAGCTTGGTGTCAGGGGGCGAGCCCCAGCATTTT. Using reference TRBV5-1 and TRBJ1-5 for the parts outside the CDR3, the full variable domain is KAGVTQTPRYLIKTRGQQVTLSCSPISGHRSVSWYQQTPGQGLQFLFEYFSETQRNKGNFPGRFSGRQFSNSRSEMNVSTLELGDSALYLCASSLVSGGEPQHFGDGTRLSIL.

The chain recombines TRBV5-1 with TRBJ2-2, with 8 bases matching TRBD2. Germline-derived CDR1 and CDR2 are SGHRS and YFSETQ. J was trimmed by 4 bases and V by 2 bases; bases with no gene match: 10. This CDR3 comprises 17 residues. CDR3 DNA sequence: TGCGCCAGCAGCTTCGGACCCGGGGGGGGGCCCACCGGGGAGCTGTTTTTT. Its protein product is CASSFGPGGGPTGELFF.

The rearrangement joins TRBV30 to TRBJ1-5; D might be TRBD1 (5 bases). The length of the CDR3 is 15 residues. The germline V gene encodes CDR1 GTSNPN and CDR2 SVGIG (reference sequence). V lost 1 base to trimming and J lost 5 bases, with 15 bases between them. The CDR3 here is CAWSGGWGNDQPQHF. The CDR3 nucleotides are TGTGCCTGGAGTGGGGGGTGGGGGAACGATCAGCCCCAGCATTTT.

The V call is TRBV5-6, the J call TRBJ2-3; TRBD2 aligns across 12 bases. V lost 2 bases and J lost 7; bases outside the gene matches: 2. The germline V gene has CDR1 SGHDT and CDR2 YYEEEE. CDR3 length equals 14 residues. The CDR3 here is CASSLLAGGNTQYF. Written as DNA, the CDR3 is TGTGCCAGCAGCTTACTAGCGGGGGGAAATACGCAGTATTTT.